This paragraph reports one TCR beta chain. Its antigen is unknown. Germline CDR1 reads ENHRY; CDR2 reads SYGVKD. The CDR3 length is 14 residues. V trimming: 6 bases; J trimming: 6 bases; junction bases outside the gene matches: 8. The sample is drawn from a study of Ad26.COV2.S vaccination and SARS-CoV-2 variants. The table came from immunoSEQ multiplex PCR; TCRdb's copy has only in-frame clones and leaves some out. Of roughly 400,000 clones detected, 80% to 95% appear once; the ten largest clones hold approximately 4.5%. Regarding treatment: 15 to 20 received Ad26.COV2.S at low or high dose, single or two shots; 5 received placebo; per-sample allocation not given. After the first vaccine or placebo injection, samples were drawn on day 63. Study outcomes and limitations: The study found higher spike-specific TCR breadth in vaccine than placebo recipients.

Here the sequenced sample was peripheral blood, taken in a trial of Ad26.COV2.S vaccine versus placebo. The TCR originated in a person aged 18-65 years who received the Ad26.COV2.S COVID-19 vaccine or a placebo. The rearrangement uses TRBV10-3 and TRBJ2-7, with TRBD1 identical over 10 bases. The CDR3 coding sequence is TGTGCCATCAGCGTTCCGGGACAGGGGACCGAGCAGTACTTC. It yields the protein CAISVPGQGTEQYF.